This TCR beta chain was documented in a study of control samples from healthy donors and cancer patients. The V gene lost 0 bases and the J gene lost 7 bases, with 7 bases spanning the gap. Germline V gene data show CDR1 as SGHAT and CDR2 as FQNNGV. The CDR3 runs 14 residues. Libraries were prepared by immunoSEQ multiplex PCR; TCRdb keeps only in-frame clonotypes and omits some of them. The sample consists of roughly 43,000 clones, about 87% of them appearing once. The TCR comes from a woman aged 55-70 years with lung cancer. The sequenced sample was PBMCs. The rearrangement links TRBV11-2 to TRBJ1-6; the D is unclear. This CDR3 reads CASSLDGMNSPLHF. The CDR3 DNA reads TGTGCCAGCAGCTTAGACGGCATGAATTCACCCCTCCACTTT.